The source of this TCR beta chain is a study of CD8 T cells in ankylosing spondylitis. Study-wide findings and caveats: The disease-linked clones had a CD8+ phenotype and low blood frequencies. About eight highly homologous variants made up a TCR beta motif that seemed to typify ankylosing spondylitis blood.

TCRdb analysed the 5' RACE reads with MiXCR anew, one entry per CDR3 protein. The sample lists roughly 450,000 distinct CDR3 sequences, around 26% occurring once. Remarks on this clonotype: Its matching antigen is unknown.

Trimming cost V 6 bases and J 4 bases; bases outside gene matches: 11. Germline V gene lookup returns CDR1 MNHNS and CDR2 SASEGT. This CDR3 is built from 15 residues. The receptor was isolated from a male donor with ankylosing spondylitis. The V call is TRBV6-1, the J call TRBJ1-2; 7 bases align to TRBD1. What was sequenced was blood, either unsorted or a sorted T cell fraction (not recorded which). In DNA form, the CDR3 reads TGTGCCAGCAGCCCCAGACAGGGATCGGTCTATGGCTACACCTTC. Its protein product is CASSPRQGSVYGYTF.